Sequencing of this TCR beta chain was carried out in a study of blood T cell repertoires in COVID-19. Across the whole study: The samples span acute and convalescent COVID-19 from the United States, Italy and Spain. T cells, B-cell-depleted T cells, or PBMCs supplied cDNA or gDNA.

The Seattle patients joined while their infection was active and were tracked longitudinally afterward. Original analysis: Reference gene primer amplification in the assay estimated nucleated cell counts. The data were produced by immunoSEQ multiplex PCR, yet TCRdb's version contains in-frame clones alone and is incomplete. V, J and clone size were drawn from that table, and D and trimming were deduced from the DNA. The table lists approximately 140,000 clones, 84% of them singletons. The TCR sequence derives from a man aged 25-40 years with COVID-19, enrolled during active disease. The sequenced sample consisted of peripheral blood.

In DNA, the CDR3 is TGTGCCAGCAGCCAAAATCCTAGCGGGATTACAGATACGCAGTATTTT. It codes for CASSQNPSGITDTQYF. V is TRBV3-1 (or the pseudogene TRBV3-2) and J is TRBJ2-3; 9 bases fit TRBD2. The trim removed 2 bases at V and 3 bases at J, leaving 6 bases unmatched. In germline, CDR1 is LGHDT, CDR2 YNNKEL (reference sequence). The CDR3 totals 16 residues.